The rows below give T cell receptor beta chains drawn from one sample of a study of PD-1 blockade in mismatch repair-deficient tumors. The data were produced by immunoSEQ multiplex PCR, yet TCRdb's version contains in-frame clones alone and is incomplete. The sample consists of roughly 84,000 clones, 81% of them appearing once. The sample consisted of peripheral blood, taken 12 weeks after starting pembrolizumab. All receptors come from an adult with mismatch repair-deficient cancer. CDR3s include the opening cysteine and the closing phenylalanine or tryptophan. Fields, in order: V gene, D gene, J gene, clone size, CDR3 DNA, CDR3 protein. D genes are given only for firm matches. Size is omitted from some rows. Given values are once, few, many or a class for expanded clones.

V: TRBV2; D: TRBD2; J: TRBJ2-3; size: .; DNA: TGTGCCAGCAAGTTCCTAGCGGAGACAGATACGCAGTATTTT; CDR3: CASKFLAETDTQYF
V: TRBV7-9; D: TRBD2; J: TRBJ2-1; size: .; DNA: TGTGCCAGCAGCTTATGGTCTTTTGGGCGGGAGTGGTCCTACAATGAGCAGTTCTTC; CDR3: CASSLWSFGREWSYNEQFF
V: TRBV6-1; D: TRBD1; J: TRBJ1-1; size: .; DNA: TGTGCCAGCAGTGACCGGACAGGGAGAAGCGCTTTCTTT; CDR3: CASSDRTGRSAFF
V: TRBV27; D: TRBD2; J: TRBJ2-5; size: once; DNA: TGTGCCAGCAGTCTCCCTTTATTAGCGGGAGCTTCCCCCAGGGAGACCCAGTACTTC; CDR3: CASSLPLLAGASPRETQYF
V: TRBV28; D: TRBD2; J: TRBJ2-1; size: .; DNA: TGTGCCAGCAGGCTTAGCGGGCCGAATGAGCAGTTCTTC; CDR3: CASRLSGPNEQFF
V: TRBV5-8; D: .; J: TRBJ2-7; size: few; DNA: TGTGCCAGCAGCTTCGGAGGGGGGTTGGTGTACTTC; CDR3: CASSFGGGLVYF
V: TRBV5-1; D: .; J: TRBJ2-2; size: .; DNA: TGCGCCAGCACCGTGGGAGGCGGGGAGCTGTTTTTT; CDR3: CASTVGGGELFF
V: TRBV11-2; D: TRBD1; J: TRBJ1-1; size: .; DNA: TGTGCCAGCAGCCGGAACCTCATTAGTATAGGACAGGGGCGGTCTGAAGCTTTCTTT; CDR3: CASSRNLISIGQGRSEAFF
V: TRBV7-8; D: .; J: TRBJ2-3; size: once; DNA: TGTGCCAGCAGCGAAGGGGCTAGCAGCACAGATACGCAGTATTTT; CDR3: CASSEGASSTDTQYF
V: TRBV7-3; D: .; J: TRBJ2-7; size: .; DNA: TGTGCCAGCAGCTTAAACCCGGGCTACGAGCAGTACTTC; CDR3: CASSLNPGYEQYF
V: TRBV7-9; D: TRBD1; J: TRBJ2-1; size: .; DNA: TGTGCAGTACAGGGGGCGTCCTACAATGAGCAGTTCTTC; CDR3: CAVQGASYNEQFF
V: TRBV5-1; D: .; J: TRBJ2-5; size: once; DNA: TGCGCCAGCAGCTTTCCCACAGAAGAGACCCAGTACTTC; CDR3: CASSFPTEETQYF
V: TRBV29-1; D: .; J: TRBJ1-2; size: .; DNA: TGCAGCGTTGGTCGGGCAGGGAGGAGTGGCTACACCTTC; CDR3: CSVGRAGRSGYTF
V: TRBV6-5; D: .; J: TRBJ1-2; size: few; DNA: TGTGCCAGCAGTTACGACTTTCGCCAAGAGGTGCGAGGCTACACCTTC; CDR3: CASSYDFRQEVRGYTF
V: TRBV19; D: TRBD1; J: TRBJ1-2; size: .; DNA: TGTGCCAGTAATCGGGACAGGGATAACTATGGCTACACCTTC; CDR3: CASNRDRDNYGYTF
V: TRBV14; D: .; J: TRBJ2-7; size: .; DNA: TGTGCCAGCAGCCAAGCCGGTCCCGGGCCATACGAGCAGTACTTC; CDR3: CASSQAGPGPYEQYF
V: TRBV9; D: .; J: TRBJ2-1; size: once; DNA: TGTGCCAGCAGCCCCCTAGGATCCTACAATGAGCAGTTCTTC; CDR3: CASSPLGSYNEQFF
V: TRBV29-1; D: .; J: TRBJ2-4; size: .; DNA: TGCAGCGTTGAGGTGGGGAAAGCCAAAAACATTCAGTACTTC; CDR3: CSVEVGKAKNIQYF
V: TRBV2; D: TRBD2; J: TRBJ2-3; size: .; DNA: TGTGCCAGCAACACGGGGGGGGACGAGTCTTTCACAGATACGCAGTATTTT; CDR3: CASNTGGDESFTDTQYF
V: TRBV10-3; D: .; J: TRBJ2-7; size: .; DNA: TGTGCCATCAGTGAGTCCCTTAGTTACGAGCAGTACTTC; CDR3: CAISESLSYEQYF
V: TRBV29-1; D: .; J: TRBJ2-2; size: .; DNA: TGCAGCGTTGATGATCGTGGGAGCGGGGAGCTGTTTTTT; CDR3: CSVDDRGSGELFF
V: TRBV25-1; D: .; J: TRBJ2-5; size: .; DNA: TGTGCCAGCAGTGGAGGGGCAGAGACCCAGTACTTC; CDR3: CASSGGAETQYF
V: TRBV15; D: .; J: TRBJ2-7; size: .; DNA: TGTGCCACCAGCCGGCGGTTAGGGGACCGCATCTACGAGCAGTACTTC; CDR3: CATSRRLGDRIYEQYF
V: TRBV25-1; D: .; J: TRBJ2-3; size: .; DNA: TGTGCCACCGAACCCCCGGGGGATACGCAGTATTTT; CDR3: CATEPPGDTQYF
V: TRBV27; D: TRBD1; J: TRBJ2-1; size: .; DNA: TGTGCCAGCAGTGAAGGACAGGGGCATTGGTATGAGCAGTTCTTC; CDR3: CASSEGQGHWYEQFF
V: TRBV5-4; D: .; J: TRBJ2-7; size: .; DNA: TGTGCCAGCAGAAGAGAAGGACTTGCCTCCTACGAGCAGTACTTC; CDR3: CASRREGLASYEQYF
V: TRBV4-3; D: TRBD1; J: TRBJ1-2; size: .; DNA: TGCGCCAGCAGCCAAGCGAGGCAGGGGGATGGCTACACCTTC; CDR3: CASSQARQGDGYTF
V: TRBV6-5; D: .; J: TRBJ2-1; size: .; DNA: TGTGCCAGCAGTCTAGAGGGGGGGAACTACAATGAGCAGTTCTTC; CDR3: CASSLEGGNYNEQFF
V: TRBV6-1; D: .; J: TRBJ2-7; size: .; DNA: TGTGCCAGCAGTGAGGCGGCAGCCAACTCCTACGAGCAGTACTTC; CDR3: CASSEAAANSYEQYF
V: TRBV10-3; D: .; J: TRBJ1-3; size: .; DNA: TGTGCCATCAGGGAGAGTTCTGGAAACACCATATATTTT; CDR3: CAIRESSGNTIYF
V: TRBV7-2; D: TRBD2; J: TRBJ2-1; size: .; DNA: TGTGCCAGCAGCTTAGGTGGGGGCAGCGGGGGATCCTACAATGAGCAGTTCTTC; CDR3: CASSLGGGSGGSYNEQFF
V: TRBV2; D: TRBD2; J: TRBJ2-7; size: .; DNA: TGTGCCAGCGAAAGCGGGCTAGCGGGAGGGCCCGGCGAGCAGTACTTC; CDR3: CASESGLAGGPGEQYF
V: TRBV19; D: .; J: TRBJ2-3; size: .; DNA: TGTGCCAGTAGTATGAGGACAGTGCAACAGTATTTT; CDR3: CASSMRTVQQYF
V: TRBV5-8; D: .; J: TRBJ1-5; size: .; DNA: TGTGCCAGCAGCTCCCCGAGGAGAAACAATCAGCCCCAGCATTTT; CDR3: CASSSPRRNNQPQHF
V: TRBV29-1; D: TRBD2; J: TRBJ2-2; size: .; DNA: TGCAGCGTTGTTGCTAGCGGGGTTAACACCGGGGAGCTGTTTTTT; CDR3: CSVVASGVNTGELFF
V: TRBV27; D: .; J: TRBJ2-1; size: .; DNA: TGTGCCAGCACCCGCGCCGCGGGACCCTACAATGAGCAGTTCTTC; CDR3: CASTRAAGPYNEQFF
V: TRBV6-6; D: .; J: TRBJ2-3; size: .; DNA: TGTGCCAGCAGTTTTCCCGACAGCGATACGCAGTATTTT; CDR3: CASSFPDSDTQYF
V: TRBV5-4; D: TRBD2; J: TRBJ2-7; size: .; DNA: TGTGCCAGCAGCCCCGGGACTAGCGGGTACGAGCAGTACTTC; CDR3: CASSPGTSGYEQYF
V: TRBV4-1; D: .; J: TRBJ2-7; size: few; DNA: TGCGCCAGCAGCCAATCCGGGAGAGCCTACGAGCAGTACTTC; CDR3: CASSQSGRAYEQYF
V: TRBV29-1; D: TRBD1; J: TRBJ1-1; size: few; DNA: TGCAGCGTCGTCCGGGACAGGAACACTGAAGCTTTCTTT; CDR3: CSVVRDRNTEAFF
V: TRBV7-2; D: .; J: TRBJ2-1; size: .; DNA: TGTGCCAGCAGCTTAGTGCTAACAAACAATGAGCAGTTCTTC; CDR3: CASSLVLTNNEQFF
V: TRBV6-1; D: .; J: TRBJ1-2; size: .; DNA: TGTGCCAGCAGGGAGGGAGGTGCTAACTATGGCTACACCTTC; CDR3: CASREGGANYGYTF
V: TRBV2; D: .; J: TRBJ2-7; size: .; DNA: TGTGCCTCACTCGGCATTCACTCCTACGAGCAGTACTTC; CDR3: CASLGIHSYEQYF
V: TRBV6-4; D: .; J: TRBJ1-2; size: .; DNA: TGTGCCAGCAGTGAGGGAAACAGGGTTGGCTACACCTTC; CDR3: CASSEGNRVGYTF
V: TRBV6-5; D: .; J: TRBJ2-7; size: few; DNA: TGTGCCAGCAGCAGCCCTACGGAGCAGTACTTC; CDR3: CASSSPTEQYF
V: TRBV5-6; D: .; J: TRBJ2-3; size: .; DNA: TGTGCCAGCAGCTTCTCTTCAGGGGCATCAGATACGCAGTATTTT; CDR3: CASSFSSGASDTQYF
V: TRBV19; D: .; J: TRBJ2-7; size: few; DNA: TGTGCCAGTAGTATAGCCGAAGGACCGACCTACGAGCAGTACTTC; CDR3: CASSIAEGPTYEQYF
V: TRBV7-9; D: TRBD1; J: TRBJ2-7; size: few; DNA: TGTGCCAGCAGCCTCGGGACAGGGGCCTACGAGCAGTACTTC; CDR3: CASSLGTGAYEQYF
V: TRBV6-6; D: .; J: TRBJ2-1; size: .; DNA: TGTGCCAGCAGCCCCACAGGGCTTAGCTACAATGAGCAGTTCTTC; CDR3: CASSPTGLSYNEQFF
V: TRBV5-1; D: .; J: TRBJ2-7; size: .; DNA: TGCGCCAGCAGCTTGTCACGATGGGAGCAGTACTTC; CDR3: CASSLSRWEQYF